The clone carrying this TCR beta chain was seen a handful of times. What it recognizes is unknown. Tagging with unique molecular identifiers was a feature of the TCR beta cDNA libraries. Input amounts of 1 to 10 million T cells were used. These gave around 500,000 cDNA molecules, so each molecule approximated one T cell. TCRdb analysed the PCR reads with MiXCR anew, one entry per CDR3 protein. The profile shows about 540,000 distinct CDR3 sequences, approximately 34% of them singletons. The source of the sample is a study of post-analysis software for immune sequencing data. General study points: Those with multiple sclerosis, the patient group, showed significantly lower normalized Chao1 diversity than controls.

The TCR was taken from a girl aged 2-17 years with multiple sclerosis. Specimen: blood.

Here the CDR3 reads CASSDNQGADTQYF. As DNA, the CDR3 is TGTGCCAGCAGTGATAACCAGGGGGCAGATACGCAGTATTTT. The V and J genes are TRBV6-4 and TRBJ2-3, with 7 bases fitting TRBD1. The germline CDR1 and CDR2 sequences are MRHNA and SNTAGT. V dropped 3 bases and J dropped 4; count of bases not matched to a gene: 4. The CDR3 consists of 14 residues.